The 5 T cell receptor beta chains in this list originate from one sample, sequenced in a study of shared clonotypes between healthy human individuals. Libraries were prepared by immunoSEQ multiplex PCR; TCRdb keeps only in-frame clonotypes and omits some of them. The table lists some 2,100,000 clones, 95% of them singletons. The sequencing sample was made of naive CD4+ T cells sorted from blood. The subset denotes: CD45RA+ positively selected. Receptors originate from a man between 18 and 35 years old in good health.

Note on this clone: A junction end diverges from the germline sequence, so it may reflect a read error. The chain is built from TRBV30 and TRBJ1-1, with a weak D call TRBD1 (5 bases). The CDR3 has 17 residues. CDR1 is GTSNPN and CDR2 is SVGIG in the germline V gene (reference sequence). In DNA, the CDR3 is TGTGTTATGATGGGGCAGGGCTTGCTTCCCTCGAACACTGAAGCTCTCTTT. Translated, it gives CVMMGQGLLPSNTEALF.

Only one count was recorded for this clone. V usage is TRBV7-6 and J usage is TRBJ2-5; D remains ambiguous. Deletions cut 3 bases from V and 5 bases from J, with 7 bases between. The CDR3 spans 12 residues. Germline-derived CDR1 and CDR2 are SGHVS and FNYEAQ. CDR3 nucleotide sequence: TGTGCCAGCAGCTTCCAATGGGAGACCCAGTACTTC. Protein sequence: CASSFQWETQYF.

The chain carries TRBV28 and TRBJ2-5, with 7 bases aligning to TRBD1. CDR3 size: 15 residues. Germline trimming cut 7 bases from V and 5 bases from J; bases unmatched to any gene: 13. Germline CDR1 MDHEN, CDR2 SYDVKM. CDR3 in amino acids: CASTLGQSVLETQYF. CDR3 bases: TGTGCCAGCACCCTGGGACAGTCCGTTCTGGAGACCCAGTACTTC.

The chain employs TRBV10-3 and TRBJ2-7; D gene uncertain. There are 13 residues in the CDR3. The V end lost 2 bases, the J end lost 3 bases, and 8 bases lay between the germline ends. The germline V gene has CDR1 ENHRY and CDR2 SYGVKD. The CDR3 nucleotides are TGTGCCATCAGTGAGGCGAGCTACTACGAGCAGTACTTC. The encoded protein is CAISEASYYEQYF.

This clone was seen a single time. CDR3 sequence (DNA): TGTGCCAGCAGTACGACCCAGACAGGGGGCGCTGGGGGCTACACCTTC. It translates to CASSTTQTGGAGGYTF. The chain carries TRBV21-1 and TRBJ1-2; the table's TRBD1 call for D was not verified on the DNA. TRBV21-1 is a known pseudogene. There are 16 residues in the CDR3.